The following is a TCR beta chain sequence with its context. This clonotype was seen ten or more times. What this receptor recognizes is not known. Base qualities are not provided; no much larger clone lies one nucleotide away. From a lookup of the germline V gene (reference sequence), CDR1 and CDR2 are DFQATT and SNEGSKA. V drops 5 bases and J drops 5 bases, leaving 19 bases in between. From cysteine to phenylalanine, the CDR3 is 15 amino acids long. Only CDR3 DNA is held: 45 bases, read in frame from base 1. The method behind the library was PCR. The sequencer was an Illumina HiSeq 2500. Molecular barcoding was employed in the preparation of TCR libraries, with unique molecular identifiers being used to normalize TCRbeta repertoire quantification. Through fastp at Q25 and MiXCR, TCRdb rebuilt clones from the public reads, retaining in-frame beta chains. Duplicate CDR3 protein sequences are folded into a single record with the most common DNA and genes. Here the sample has approximately 640,000 distinct CDR3 sequences; over 15% occur a single time. The ten largest clonotypes hold 0.8% to 1.1% of the sample.

This entry comes from a study of T-cell reconstitution after alpha-beta-depleted transplantation in children listed by TCRdb under 2016. For the study in its entirety: Using TCR repertoire profiling, the study quantitatively followed how T-cell immune reconstitution unfolded in children after TCRalphabeta/CD19-depleted allogeneic hematopoietic cell transplantation.

The chain employs TRBV20-1 and TRBJ2-1; possibly the D gene is TRBD2, per 6 matching bases. The receptor was derived from a human donor who donated a stem cell graft to a child with acute myeloid leukemia. Sequencing used PBMCs from the stem cell graft donor, obtained from the stem cell graft. The CDR3 protein: CSAVRGAGGNNEQFF. Read as DNA, the sequence is TGCAGTGCTGTCCGCGGGGCGGGTGGAAACAATGAGCAGTTCTTC.